This is a list of T cell receptor beta chains from one sample in a study of yellow fever vaccine responses in identical twins. TCRdb called the RT-PCR reads again in MiXCR, with one record for every CDR3 protein. Counted here are over 20,000 distinct CDR3 sequences, 60% to 80% occurring once; the ten biggest clones make up 4% to 5.5%. Sequencing was performed on T cells from blood (PBMCs), unsorted or a sorted subset (not recorded which), taken before or after yellow fever vaccination (not recorded which). The receptors derive from a woman between 18 and 29 years old who received the yellow fever vaccine. CDR3s include the opening cysteine and the closing phenylalanine or tryptophan. D genes are given only for firm matches. Some rows have no size entry. The others give once, few or many, or a class for an expanded clone.

V,size,J,D,DNA,CDR3
TRBV5-1,NA,TRBJ2-7,NA,TGCGCCAGCCGGGCGGATGCCTACGAGCAGTACTTC,CASRADAYEQYF
TRBV3-1,NA,TRBJ2-1,TRBD2,TGTGCCAGCAGCCATAGCGGGGGGCCAAACAATGAGCAGTTCTTC,CASSHSGGPNNEQFF
TRBV2,NA,TRBJ2-4,NA,TGTGCCAGCAGTGAACTGTCGGGCCTCCTTAAAAACATTCAGTACTTC,CASSELSGLLKNIQYF
TRBV2,few,TRBJ2-1,TRBD2,TGTGCCAGCAGTGAATCTCGACTAGCGGTCCGGGAGCAGTTCTTC,CASSESRLAVREQFF
TRBV4-2,once,TRBJ2-3,NA,TGTGCCAGCAGCCAAGGTGGGGGGCCGCGAGATACGCAGTATTTT,CASSQGGGPRDTQYF
TRBV10-3,NA,TRBJ2-5,NA,TGTGCCATCCGGGACTCCGATGAGACCCAGTACTTC,CAIRDSDETQYF
TRBV4-1,NA,TRBJ2-1,NA,TGCGCCAGCAGCCCAGGACAGAGTAAGTTGAATGAGCAGTTCTTC,CASSPGQSKLNEQFF
TRBV2,NA,TRBJ2-7,TRBD2,TGTGCCAGCAGAAGACTAGCGGGAGACGTCTACGAGCAGTACTTC,CASRRLAGDVYEQYF
TRBV5-6,NA,TRBJ2-4,NA,TGTGCCAGCAGTCGACGGCTAACCAAAAACATTCAGTACTTC,CASSRRLTKNIQYF
TRBV28,NA,TRBJ2-1,NA,TGTGCCAGCAGTGGGCACCTATACTTCAATGAGCAGTTCTTC,CASSGHLYFNEQFF
TRBV11-2,NA,TRBJ2-7,NA,TGTGCCAGCAGCTTAGGTGGGACACTCTCCTACGAGCAGTACTTC,CASSLGGTLSYEQYF
TRBV15,NA,TRBJ2-2,TRBD2,TGTGCCACCAGCGTAGCGGGGGGGCTGGAGGAGCTGTTTTTT,CATSVAGGLEELFF
TRBV6-1,few,TRBJ1-5,NA,TGTGCCAGCAGGTCTTTAGCGGGTACTCAGCCCCAGCATTTT,CASRSLAGTQPQHF
TRBV11-3,NA,TRBJ1-6,NA,TGTGCCAGCAGGTTCGGGGGGGCTTCACCCCTCCACTTT,CASRFGGASPLHF
TRBV7-9,NA,TRBJ1-3,NA,TGTGCCAGCAGCTCGCCCGGACCTTCTGGAAACACCATATATTTT,CASSSPGPSGNTIYF
TRBV23-1,NA,TRBJ2-4,TRBD1,TGCGCCAGCAGTCAATCACAGGGGGCGAGAAACATTCAGTACTTC,CASSQSQGARNIQYF
TRBV11-2,NA,TRBJ2-1,NA,TGTGCCAGCAGCTTAGACGGAAGCTCCTACAATGAGCAGTTCTTC,CASSLDGSSYNEQFF
TRBV6-1,NA,TRBJ2-5,NA,TGTGCCAGCAGTGCGGGGTCAGGGTGGGAGACCCAGTACTTC,CASSAGSGWETQYF
TRBV19,NA,TRBJ1-5,NA,TGTGCCAGTAGTATGATTAATCAGCCCCAGCATTTT,CASSMINQPQHF
TRBV29-1,NA,TRBJ2-7,NA,TGCAGCGTTGAAGTAACCGCCAGCGGCTACGAGCAGTACTTC,CSVEVTASGYEQYF
TRBV4-1,NA,TRBJ1-2,NA,TGCGCCAGCAGCCCAACTACATCAGAGCCCTATGGCTACACCTTC,CASSPTTSEPYGYTF
TRBV18,NA,TRBJ2-4,NA,TGTGCCAGCTCACCACCGACAAAAAACATTCAGTACTTC,CASSPPTKNIQYF
TRBV9,NA,TRBJ1-6,NA,TGTGCCAGCAGCGTAGGGGCAGTAAGATCCTATAATTCACCCCTCCACTTT,CASSVGAVRSYNSPLHF
TRBV11-2,NA,TRBJ1-2,TRBD1,TGTGCCAGCAGCGGTAGACAGGGTGCCTATGGCTACACCTTC,CASSGRQGAYGYTF
TRBV29-1,NA,TRBJ2-3,TRBD2,TGCAGCGTTGATCTAGCGGCAAGCACAGATACGCAGTATTTT,CSVDLAASTDTQYF
TRBV11-3,NA,TRBJ2-7,NA,TGTGCCAGCAGCAAAAGGGATGGACAGTTCCCCGGGGAGCAGTACTTC,CASSKRDGQFPGEQYF
TRBV9,NA,TRBJ2-1,NA,TGTGCCAGCAGTCGTAGCGCAAGCTCCTACAATGAGCAGTTCTTC,CASSRSASSYNEQFF
TRBV12-3/TRBV12-4,NA,TRBJ1-2,NA,TGTGCCAGCAGTTTATTGACCCAATACACCTTC,CASSLLTQYTF
TRBV7-6,NA,TRBJ2-7,TRBD1,TGTGCCAGCAGCTTTGGGGCCCTGGGACAGGGGAGCCACGAGCAGTACTTC,CASSFGALGQGSHEQYF
TRBV11-3,NA,TRBJ2-1,TRBD2,TGTGCCAGCAGCTTAGTGGGCGCTAGCGGGGGGCACAATGAGCAGTTCTTC,CASSLVGASGGHNEQFF
TRBV2,NA,TRBJ2-1,NA,TGTGCCAGCAGTGAATTATTGGCAAACAATGAGCAGTTCTTC,CASSELLANNEQFF
TRBV5-1,NA,TRBJ2-7,TRBD1,TGCGCCAGCAGCCCTGGACAGGGAGGCGAGCAGTACTTC,CASSPGQGGEQYF
TRBV11-3,medium-sized,TRBJ2-7,NA,TGTGCCAGCAGCTTAATCGAGGAACCGGGAGTATACGAGCAGTACTTC,CASSLIEEPGVYEQYF
TRBV18,NA,TRBJ2-5,TRBD1,TGTGCCAGCTCACCACAAGTTGGGACAGGGGGGACCCAGTACTTC,CASSPQVGTGGTQYF
TRBV7-3,NA,TRBJ2-1,TRBD2,TGTGCCAGCAGCTTAATGGTCTCTAGCGGGACGGATGAGCAGTTCTTC,CASSLMVSSGTDEQFF
TRBV13,NA,TRBJ2-7,NA,TGTGCCAGCAAGGGCTCCCCCGAATCCTACGAGCAGTACTTC,CASKGSPESYEQYF
TRBV29-1,NA,TRBJ2-1,TRBD1,TGCAGCGTTGAGGGACAGGGGAGTAATGAGCAGTTCTTC,CSVEGQGSNEQFF
TRBV5-1,few,TRBJ1-5,TRBD1,TGCGCCAGCAGCTTTGGGACAGGAAATCAGCCCCAGCATTTT,CASSFGTGNQPQHF
TRBV28,few,TRBJ1-5,TRBD1,TGTGCCAGCAGTAACTACAGGGGGCGGGGTAGCAATCAGCCCCAGCATTTT,CASSNYRGRGSNQPQHF
TRBV29-1,NA,TRBJ1-2,NA,TGCAGCGTTGGGGGAGGTGGCTATGGCTACACCTTC,CSVGGGGYGYTF
TRBV28,NA,TRBJ2-5,NA,TGTGCCAGCAGGATCTTGACGGGGGTCGGGACCCAGTACTTC,CASRILTGVGTQYF
TRBV11-1,NA,TRBJ2-1,NA,TGTGCCAGCAGCTTAGTGTTCGTGCCCGAGCAGTTCTTC,CASSLVFVPEQFF
TRBV5-1,NA,TRBJ1-6,TRBD1,TGCGCCAGCAGCTCGAATACAGGGGGCTCTACACCCCTCCACTTT,CASSSNTGGSTPLHF
TRBV12-3/TRBV12-4,NA,TRBJ2-5,NA,TGTGCCAGCAGTTTTTCCGCGTCTAGCGATCGAGAGACCCAGTACTTC,CASSFSASSDRETQYF
TRBV14,NA,TRBJ1-3,NA,TGTGCCAGCAGCCAAGCAGGGGCTGGAAACACCATATATTTT,CASSQAGAGNTIYF
TRBV6-1,once,TRBJ2-6,NA,TGTGCCAGCAGTCGACAGTACTCTGGGGCCAACGTCCTGACTTTC,CASSRQYSGANVLTF
TRBV28,NA,TRBJ1-5,NA,TGTGCCAGCAGGTTTTGGGACGGGAATCAGCCCCAGCATTTT,CASRFWDGNQPQHF
TRBV7-3,NA,TRBJ2-1,TRBD2,TGTGCCAGCAGCTCCGGACTAGCACCGAGCTCCTACAATGAGCAGTTCTTC,CASSSGLAPSSYNEQFF
TRBV4-2,few,TRBJ2-5,TRBD2,TGTGCCAGCAGCCCTCCTAGCGGGATCGGAGGGGAGACCCAGTACTTC,CASSPPSGIGGETQYF
TRBV2,few,TRBJ2-1,NA,TGTGCCAGCAGTGATGAGAGGTCCTACAATGAGCAGTTCTTC,CASSDERSYNEQFF
TRBV2,NA,TRBJ1-1,NA,TGTGCCAGCAGTGTAGAACAAGGAGCGAACACTGAAGCTTTCTTT,CASSVEQGANTEAFF
TRBV6-1,NA,TRBJ1-1,NA,TGTGCCAGCAGTCCGCGGGGTCCTACGAACACTGAAGCTTTCTTT,CASSPRGPTNTEAFF
TRBV29-1,NA,TRBJ1-1,TRBD1,TGCAGCGTACGGGACAGGGGGCGCATCGCTGAAGCTTTCTTT,CSVRDRGRIAEAFF
TRBV5-1,NA,TRBJ2-1,NA,TGCGCCAGCAGCTCCCCCGTAGGGCGGGGTACCTACAATGAGCAGTTCTTC,CASSSPVGRGTYNEQFF
TRBV3-1,NA,TRBJ2-1,NA,TGTGCCAGCAGCCAAGGAGTTCCACAGAGCAATGAGCAGTTCTTC,CASSQGVPQSNEQFF
TRBV19,NA,TRBJ2-7,NA,TGTGCCAGTAGGGAGGGTTACGAGCAGTACTTC,CASREGYEQYF
TRBV11-1,NA,TRBJ1-5,TRBD1,TGTGCCAGCAGCTTAGGATCAGGGGGCGCGGATCAGCCCCAGCATTTT,CASSLGSGGADQPQHF
TRBV6-1,NA,TRBJ2-5,TRBD2,TGTGCCAGCAGTCGGGACTACCGGGAGACCCAGTACTTC,CASSRDYRETQYF
TRBV4-1,once,TRBJ1-6,NA,TGCGCCAGCAGCCAAGAAAGGGGTTCACCCCTCCACTTT,CASSQERGSPLHF
TRBV4-2,NA,TRBJ1-1,TRBD1,TGTGCCAGCAGCCTACAGGGACAGGGGAACACTGAAGCTTTCTTT,CASSLQGQGNTEAFF